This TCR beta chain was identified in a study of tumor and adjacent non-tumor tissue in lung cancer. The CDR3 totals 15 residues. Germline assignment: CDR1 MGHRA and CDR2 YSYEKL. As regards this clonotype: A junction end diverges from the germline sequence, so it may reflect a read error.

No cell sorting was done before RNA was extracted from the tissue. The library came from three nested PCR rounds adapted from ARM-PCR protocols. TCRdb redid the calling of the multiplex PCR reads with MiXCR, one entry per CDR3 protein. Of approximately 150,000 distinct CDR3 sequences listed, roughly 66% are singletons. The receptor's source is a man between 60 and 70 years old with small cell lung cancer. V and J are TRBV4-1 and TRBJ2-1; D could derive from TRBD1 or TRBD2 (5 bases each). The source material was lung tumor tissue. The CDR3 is CASSREDTGYNELFF. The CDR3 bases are TGCGCCAGCAGCCGAGAGGACACGGGATACAATGAGCTGTTCTTC.